The sequence of this T cell receptor (beta chain) was determined in a study of cytomegalovirus exposure and HLA in healthy donors. Overall study results and limits: A later analysis linked a missense DCLRE1C variant to TCR beta V- and J-gene trimming.

The donors comprised healthy bone marrow donors. Though nominally healthy at sampling, donors likely had unrecorded immune exposures. In this sample, this clone turned up a few times. Its specificity is not known. V shed 3 bases, J shed 3 bases, and the junction held 1 base outside the gene matches. Germline loops: CDR1 MGHRA, CDR2 YSYEKL. The length of the CDR3 is 14 residues. It was with 60 Vbeta and 13 Jbeta primers that the PCR ran. Assay used: immunoSEQ multiplex PCR; TCRdb lists only in-frame clones, some missing. This sample carries 150,000 to 180,000 clones, approximately 80% of them seen once, and the ten largest clones take roughly 4.2%.

The clonotype originates from a woman aged 40 to 50 in good health and CMV-seronegative. Sample: PBMCs. This chain uses TRBV4-1 with TRBJ1-5, with 8 bases matching TRBD1. CDR3 sequence (DNA): TGCGCCAGCAGCCAGACAGGGGTCAATCAGCCCCAGCATTTT. This sequence encodes CASSQTGVNQPQHF.